The 21 T cell receptor beta chains given below trace back to one sample, sequenced in a study of blood T cell repertoires in COVID-19 (dated by TCRdb to 2020 to 2021). Library preparation employed the immunoSEQ multiplex PCR assay. Drawn from immuneACCESS, this table holds only the in-frame rearrangements with V and J called that TCRdb kept. Clones are partly lost; checked studies trace under half to an unresolved V gene and leave the rest unexplained. For this sample there are under 60,000 clones; 65% to 85% appear just once. Of the sample, roughly a tenth falls within the top ten clones. Sequenced material: peripheral blood. All receptors come from a man aged 30-40 years with COVID-19, enrolled during active disease.

This rearrangement joins TRBV15 to TRBJ2-7; no clear D gene. Trimming left V 5 bases short and J 1 base short, with 9 bases between. The CDR3 totals 13 residues. Germline CDR1 is LNHNV and CDR2 is YYDKDF (reference sequence). The chain's CDR3 is CATSDTPSYEQYF. The CDR3 DNA follows: TGTGCCACCAGCGACACTCCTTCCTACGAGCAGTACTTC.

The chain combines TRBV5-1 with TRBJ1-1; 8 bases are shared with TRBD1. V was clipped by 3 bases and J by 4 bases; unmatched bases: 5. This CDR3 is built from 14 residues. Germline assignment: CDR1 SGHRS and CDR2 YFSETQ. CDR3 bases: TGCGCCAGCAGCTCCACCACAGGGGGCACTGAAGCTTTCTTT. Its protein is CASSSTTGGTEAFF. Variable domain in full (rest from reference TRBV5-1 and TRBJ1-1): KAGVTQTPRYLIKTRGQQVTLSCSPISGHRSVSWYQQTPGQGLQFLFEYFSETQRNKGNFPGRFSGRQFSNSRSEMNVSTLELGDSALYLCASSSTTGGTEAFFGQGTRLTVV.

The chain links TRBV15 to TRBJ2-7, with 11 bases aligning to TRBD2. The CDR3 extends over 15 amino acids. Germline CDR1 reads LNHNV; CDR2 reads YYDKDF (reference sequence). Trimming took 6 bases from V and 5 from J; bases not matched to a gene: 9. CDR3 DNA: TGTGCCACCAGTTTGATGCGTAGCGGGGGGGACGAGCAGTACTTC. This encodes CATSLMRSGGDEQYF.

The rearrangement joins TRBV9 to TRBJ1-3; D is unresolved. Trimming took 3 bases from V and 3 from J, leaving 7 bases between them. This CDR3 spans 13 amino acids. Germline V gene sequence: CDR1 SGDLS, CDR2 YYNGEE. The CDR3 coding sequence is TGTGCCAGCAGCGCTAGTGATGGAAACACCATATATTTT. Translating gives CASSASDGNTIYF.

This clone was seen a handful of times. This chain joins TRBV19 and TRBJ2-1; TRBD2 matches 15 bases. The V gene's germline CDR1 is LNHDA and CDR2 SQIVND (reference sequence). This CDR3 spans 15 amino acids. J lost 10 bases, V lost 6 bases, and 7 bases had no gene match. Here the CDR3 reads CASSLGLAGGGEQFF. The CDR3 bases are TGTGCCAGTAGCCTCGGACTAGCGGGAGGGGGGGAGCAGTTCTTC.

This clone occurred a few times. This chain uses TRBV14 with TRBJ2-7, with 8 bases that match TRBD1. The CDR3 has 15 residues. J lost 7 bases, V lost 4 bases, and 12 bases had no gene match. Looked up from germline, CDR1 is SGHDN and CDR2 is FVKESK. The CDR3 here is CASSLMSTGAGEQYF. The CDR3 DNA is TGTGCCAGCAGCCTTATGTCGACAGGGGCTGGAGAGCAGTACTTC.

This clone appeared once. The rearrangement links TRBV15 to TRBJ2-1, with TRBD2 matching over 7 bases. CDR1 and CDR2 from the germline V gene are LNHNV and YYDKDF (reference sequence). This CDR3 has 17 amino acids. After removal of 0 bases from V and 0 bases from J, the junction contained 5 bases not matched to a gene. The CDR3 sequence: CATSRDLGGSSYNEQFF. The CDR3 nucleotides read TGTGCCACCAGCAGAGATCTAGGCGGGAGCTCCTACAATGAGCAGTTCTTC.

This clone has more than one count but fewer than ten. This chain links TRBV6-5 with TRBJ2-1, with TRBD2 identical over 11 bases. Germline values: CDR1 MNHEY, CDR2 SVGAGI. V was clipped by 4 bases and J by 7 bases; unmatched bases: 9. CDR3 length equals 16 residues. This CDR3 reads CASSLILAGGRNEQFF. CDR3 bases: TGTGCCAGCAGTTTGATCTTAGCGGGAGGGCGGAATGAGCAGTTCTTC.

This chain links TRBV6-4 with TRBJ2-1; the match to TRBD2 covers 8 bases. Unmatched junction bases numbered 7, after V lost 2 bases and J lost 7 bases. CDR1 is MRHNA, CDR2 SNTAGT, per germline. The CDR3 covers 15 residues. For the CDR3, the DNA is TGTGCCAGCAGTGACAAAGCGGGAGAAGGGAATGAGCAGTTCTTC. Its protein is CASSDKAGEGNEQFF.

J is TRBJ1-2 and V is TRBV18; D is perhaps TRBD1 (6 bases). CDR1 and CDR2 from the germline V gene are KGHSH and LQKENI. The CDR3 runs to 15 residues. Trimming cost V 3 bases and J 6 bases, with 17 bases left between them. The CDR3 loop reads CASSPPQGIAHGYTF. CDR3 in DNA: TGTGCCAGCTCACCCCCCCAGGGGATAGCCCATGGCTACACCTTC.

A single count supports this clone. The rearrangement joins TRBV2 to TRBJ2-1, with 7 bases that match TRBD2. V trimming: 6 bases; J trimming: 0 bases; junction bases outside the gene matches: 8. Germline CDR1 is SNHLY and CDR2 is FYNNEI. CDR3 length: 16 amino acids. The CDR3 sequence is CASRPPGTTSYNEQFF. The CDR3 DNA reads TGTGCCAGCAGACCCCCCGGGACTACCTCCTACAATGAGCAGTTCTTC.

The V and J genes are TRBV9 and TRBJ2-6; a possible D gene is TRBD1 (5 bases). The V end was cut by 5 bases, the J end by 2 bases, with 5 bases between. This CDR3 is built from 13 residues. Germline V gene lookup returns CDR1 SGDLS and CDR2 YYNGEE. For the CDR3, the DNA is TGTGCCAGCAGAGGGGCTGGGGCCAACGTCCTGACTTTC. It translates to CASRGAGANVLTF.

The chain carries TRBV19 and TRBJ1-5; 9 bases line up with TRBD1. V gave up 6 bases and J gave up 6 bases; unmatched junction bases: 6. This CDR3 spans 14 amino acids. The germline gives CDR1 LNHDA, CDR2 SQIVND (reference sequence). Written as DNA, the CDR3 is TGTGCCAGTAGCGGACAGGGGAGAATTCAGCCCCAGCATTTT. Translated: CASSGQGRIQPQHF. The whole variable domain, filled in from reference TRBV19 and TRBJ1-5, reads DGGITQSPKYLFRKEGQNVTLSCEQNLNHDAMYWYRQDPGQGLRLIYYSQIVNDFQKGDIAEGYSVSREKKESFPLTVTSAQKNPTAFYLCASSGQGRIQPQHFGDGTRLSIL.

This chain connects TRBV19 to TRBJ1-1; a possible D gene is TRBD1 (6 bases). The CDR3 length is 14 residues. Trimming cost V 8 bases and J 0 bases, with 13 bases left between them. The germline V gene encodes CDR1 LNHDA and CDR2 SQIVND (reference sequence). The CDR3 protein is CASGGGAMNTEAFF. The CDR3 nucleotides read TGTGCCAGTGGCGGGGGGGCTATGAACACTGAAGCTTTCTTT.

This clone was seen only a few times. This sequence joins TRBV29-1 and TRBJ1-1, with 7 bases lining up with TRBD1. The CDR3 is made up of 12 amino acids. The V and J ends lost 4 bases and 4 bases, in that order; junction bases with no gene match: 3. From germline, CDR1 is SQVTM and CDR2 ANQGSEA. CDR3 sequence reads: CSVGQGGTEAFF. Here the CDR3 DNA reads TGCAGCGTTGGACAGGGAGGCACTGAAGCTTTCTTT.

The chain couples TRBV6-5 to TRBJ2-1, with 11 bases aligning to TRBD2. The CDR3 has 15 amino acids. Germline loops: CDR1 MNHEY, CDR2 SVGAGI. The J segment lost 6 bases and the V segment lost 4 bases, leaving 5 bases of the junction unmatched. The CDR3 coding sequence is TGTGCCAGCAGTTCCTTAGCGGGAGGGTTCAATGAGCAGTTCTTC. The encoded protein is CASSSLAGGFNEQFF.

The chain combines TRBV10-1 with TRBJ2-7; no clear D. V lost 4 bases, J lost 5 bases, and 15 bases lay in between. CDR1 is WNHNN and CDR2 is SYGVQD in the germline V gene (reference sequence). This CDR3 region has 14 residues. DNA for the CDR3: TGCGCCAGCAGTGCTTCCCTGACATCTAACGAGCAGTACTTC. It yields the protein CASSASLTSNEQYF.

The rearrangement joins TRBV10-3 to TRBJ2-7, with 8 bases fitting TRBD1. This CDR3 spans 13 amino acids. The junction had 8 bases not matched to a gene; V was cut back by 10 bases and J by 3 bases. CDR1 is ENHRY, CDR2 SYGVKD, per germline. The CDR3 DNA reads TGTGCCACCTGGACAGGGTCCAGCTACGAGCAGTACTTC. Translation: CATWTGSSYEQYF.

This sequence joins TRBV5-6 and TRBJ2-7; 8 positions agree with TRBD2. V shed 3 bases, J shed 6 bases, and the junction held 8 bases outside the gene matches. This CDR3 spans 14 amino acids. From germline, CDR1 is SGHDT and CDR2 YYEEEE. The CDR3 sequence is CASSSGLAEAEQYF. The CDR3 nucleotides read TGTGCCAGCAGCTCCGGACTAGCTGAGGCCGAGCAGTACTTC.

This rearrangement joins TRBV15 to TRBJ1-6, with D perhaps matching TRBD1 (5 bases). Germline V gene data show CDR1 as LNHNV and CDR2 as YYDKDF (reference sequence). With 0 bases removed from V and 7 bases from J, the gap between germline ends came to 13 bases. The CDR3 is 16 amino acids. The CDR3 loop is CATSRDIVRGNSPLHF. CDR3 bases: TGTGCCACCAGCAGAGATATCGTGCGGGGGAATTCACCCCTCCACTTT.

J is TRBJ2-3 and V is TRBV20-1; D uncertain. The CDR3 has 11 amino acids. Germline CDR1 reads DFQATT; CDR2 reads SNEGSKA (reference sequence). The ends were cut back, 6 bases at V and 5 bases at J, with 9 bases in the middle. CDR3 DNA: TGCAGTGCCCAGACTGTAGATACGCAGTATTTT. This translates into CSAQTVDTQYF.